These 5 T cell receptor beta chains were sequenced from one sample in a study of radiotherapy plus CTLA-4 blockade in lung cancer. Assay: immunoSEQ multiplex PCR; the TCRdb copy retains only in-frame clones and omits some. Here the sample spans around 80,000 clones, less than 85% being singletons. The specimen comprised peripheral blood, sampled from a patient treated with radiotherapy plus ipilimumab. These receptors were collected from a human donor with non-small cell lung cancer whose response to radiotherapy plus ipilimumab could not be evaluated.

This chain joins TRBV6-1 and TRBJ1-5, with 7 bases that match TRBD1. The CDR3 is 15 amino acids. CDR1 is MNHNS, CDR2 SASEGT, per germline. V shed 7 bases and J 6 bases; nucleotides not matched to a gene: 12. The CDR3 protein is CASTDKYSGGQPQHF. The CDR3 region has the DNA TGTGCCAGCACCGACAAATACTCAGGGGGTCAGCCCCAGCATTTT.

The CDR3 here is CSVPSDRGLGTQYF. In DNA form, the CDR3 reads TGCAGCGTCCCATCGGACAGGGGGCTAGGAACGCAGTATTTT. The V gene is TRBV29-1, the J gene TRBJ2-3, with TRBD1 matching 11 bases. Germline assignment: CDR1 SQVTM and CDR2 ANQGSEA. This CDR3 region has 14 residues. The ends lost 6 bases at V and 9 bases at J; junction bases unmatched: 11.

For this clone: A read error is likely, as this CDR3 ends without the conserved phenylalanine or tryptophan. The DNA is omitted, as the CDR3 cannot be located on it reliably, and the CDR3 follows TCRdb's listing. The chain employs TRBV7-8 and TRBJ1-2. Per the germline V gene, CDR1 is SGHVS and CDR2 is FQNEAQ. Inclusive of both ends, the CDR3 amounts to 14 amino acids. The chain's CDR3 is CASSLAGAEGGGTL.

This clone was observed a few times. V gene TRBV7-3 combines with J gene TRBJ2-6; D uncertain. CDR3 length: 13 amino acids. Trimming pared 5 bases from V and 3 bases from J, leaving 5 bases between. Germline V gene data show CDR1 as SGHTA and CDR2 as FQGTGA. CDR3 amino acids: CASSPGGANVLTF. The CDR3 coding sequence is TGTGCCAGCAGCCCCGGTGGGGCCAACGTCCTGACTTTC.

This chain connects TRBV6-5 to TRBJ1-2, with 8 bases fitting TRBD1. V shed 6 bases, J shed 2 bases, and the junction held 8 bases outside the gene matches. This CDR3 is 15 amino acids long. Germline CDR1 reads MNHEY; CDR2 reads SVGAGI. CDR3 DNA sequence: TGTGCCAGCAGCTTATCCGGGACAGGCAACTATGGCTACACCTTC. Its translation is CASSLSGTGNYGYTF.